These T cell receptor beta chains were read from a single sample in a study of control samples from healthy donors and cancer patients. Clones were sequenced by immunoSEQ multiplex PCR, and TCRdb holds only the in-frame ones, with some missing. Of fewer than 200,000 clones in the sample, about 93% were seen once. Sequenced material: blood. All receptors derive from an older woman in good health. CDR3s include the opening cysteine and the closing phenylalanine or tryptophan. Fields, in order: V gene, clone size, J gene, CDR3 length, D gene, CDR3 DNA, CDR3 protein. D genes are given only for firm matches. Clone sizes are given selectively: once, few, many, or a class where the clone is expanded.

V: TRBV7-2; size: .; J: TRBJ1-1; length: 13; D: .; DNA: TGTGCCAGCAGCTTAGACCTAGGACGGGAAGCTTTCTTT; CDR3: CASSLDLGREAFF
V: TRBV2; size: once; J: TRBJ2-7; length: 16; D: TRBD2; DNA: TGTGCCAGCAGTGGGATGGGACTAGCGGGCGGATACGAGCAGTACTTC; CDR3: CASSGMGLAGGYEQYF
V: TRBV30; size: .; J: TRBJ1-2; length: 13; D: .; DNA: TGTGCCTGGAGTCCCCCAGGGAGGGATGGCTACACCTTC; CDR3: CAWSPPGRDGYTF
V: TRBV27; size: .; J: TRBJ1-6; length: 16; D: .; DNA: TGTGCCAGCAGTTTATACCCTTCAGGGAATAATTCACCCCTCCACTTT; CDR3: CASSLYPSGNNSPLHF
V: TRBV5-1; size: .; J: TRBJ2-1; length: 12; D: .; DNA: TGCGCCAGCAGCTTGGAATTTGGTTCCCAGTTCTTC; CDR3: CASSLEFGSQFF
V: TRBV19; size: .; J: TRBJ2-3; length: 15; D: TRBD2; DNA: TGTGCCAGCAAAGGCGTAGCGGGGGGGGAAGATACGCAGTATTTT; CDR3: CASKGVAGGEDTQYF
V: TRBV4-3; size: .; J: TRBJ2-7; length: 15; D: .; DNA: TGCGCCAGCAGCCAAGGGGGCGGGTCCCCCTACGAGCAGTACTTC; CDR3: CASSQGGGSPYEQYF
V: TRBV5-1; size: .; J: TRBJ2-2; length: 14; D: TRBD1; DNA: TGCGCCAGCAGCTCGGACAGGAGCACCGGGGAGCTGTTTTTT; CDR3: CASSSDRSTGELFF
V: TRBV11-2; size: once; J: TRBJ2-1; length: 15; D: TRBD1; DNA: TGTGCCAGCAGCTTAGTTCAGGGGGCCTACAATGAGCAGTTCTTC; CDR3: CASSLVQGAYNEQFF
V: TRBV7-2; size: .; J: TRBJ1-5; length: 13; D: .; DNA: TGTGCCAGCAGCTTTACGCCCGGGCAGCCCCAGCATTTT; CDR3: CASSFTPGQPQHF
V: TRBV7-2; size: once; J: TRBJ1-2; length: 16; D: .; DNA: TGTGCCAGCAGCCCTAGGACAGTCTCATCTAACTATGGCTACACCTTC; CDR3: CASSPRTVSSNYGYTF
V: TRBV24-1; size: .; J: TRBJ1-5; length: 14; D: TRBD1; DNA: TGTGCCACCAGCGTGGGACAGCCCAATCAGCCCCAGCATTTT; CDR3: CATSVGQPNQPQHF
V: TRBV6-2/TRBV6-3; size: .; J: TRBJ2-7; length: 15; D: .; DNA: TGTGCCAGCAGTGCATCGAACAGAGTGCCCTACGAGCAGTACTTC; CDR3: CASSASNRVPYEQYF
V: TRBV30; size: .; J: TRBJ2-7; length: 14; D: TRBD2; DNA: TGTGCCTGGAGTACGACCGGGACTAGCTACGAGCAGTACTTC; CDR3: CAWSTTGTSYEQYF
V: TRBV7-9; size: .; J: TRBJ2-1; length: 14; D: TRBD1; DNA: TGTGCCAGCAGAGACAGGGTTACCTACAATGAGCAGTTCTTC; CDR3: CASRDRVTYNEQFF
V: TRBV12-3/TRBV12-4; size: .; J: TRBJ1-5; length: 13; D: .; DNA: TGTGCCAGCAGCACACTTAGCAATCAGCCCCAGCATTTT; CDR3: CASSTLSNQPQHF
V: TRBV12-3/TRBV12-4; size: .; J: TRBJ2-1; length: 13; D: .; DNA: TGTGCCAGCAGCCTCGATGGTTACAATGAGCAGTTCTTC; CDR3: CASSLDGYNEQFF
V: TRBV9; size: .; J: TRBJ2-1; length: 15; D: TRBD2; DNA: TGTGCCAGCAGCCGGGGACTAGCGCAACTGGGAGAGCAGTTCTTC; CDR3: CASSRGLAQLGEQFF
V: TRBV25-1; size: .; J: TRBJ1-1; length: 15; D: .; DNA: TGTGCCAGCAGTGAATCCAGAGGAGTGAACACTGAAGCTTTCTTT; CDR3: CASSESRGVNTEAFF
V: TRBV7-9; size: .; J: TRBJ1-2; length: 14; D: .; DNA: TGTGCCAGCAGCTTAGGACAGGTCGGCTATGGCTACACCTTC; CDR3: CASSLGQVGYGYTF
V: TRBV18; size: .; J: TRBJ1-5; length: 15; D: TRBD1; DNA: TGTGCCAGCTCACCCTCAGGGGGTAGCAATCAGCCCCAGCATTTT; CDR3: CASSPSGGSNQPQHF
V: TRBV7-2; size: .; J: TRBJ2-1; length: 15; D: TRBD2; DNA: TGTGCCAGCACCCTCAGCGGGGGGGCTTACAATGAGCAGTTCTTC; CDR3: CASTLSGGAYNEQFF
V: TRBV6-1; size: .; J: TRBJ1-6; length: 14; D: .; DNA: TGTGCCAGCAGTGAACGGAGTGATAATTCACCCCTCCACTTT; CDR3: CASSERSDNSPLHF
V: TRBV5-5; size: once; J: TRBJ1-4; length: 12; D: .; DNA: TGTGCCAGCAGCGTCTATGATGAAAAACTGTTTTTT; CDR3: CASSVYDEKLFF
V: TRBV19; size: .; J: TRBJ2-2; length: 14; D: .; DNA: TGTGCCAGTAGTATGAGGTTACACACCGGGGAGCTGTTTTTT; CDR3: CASSMRLHTGELFF
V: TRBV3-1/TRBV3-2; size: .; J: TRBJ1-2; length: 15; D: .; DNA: TGTGCCAGCAGCCAAGACACCGCACCCACAGGGGGCTACACCTTC; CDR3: CASSQDTAPTGGYTF
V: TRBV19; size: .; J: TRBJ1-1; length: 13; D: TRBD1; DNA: TGTGCCAGTAAAACAGGGGGTTTTACTGAAGCTTTCTTT; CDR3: CASKTGGFTEAFF
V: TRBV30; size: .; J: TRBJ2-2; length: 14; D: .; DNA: TGTGCCTGGAGTGATAGCGTCTGGACCGGGGAGCTGTTTTTT; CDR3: CAWSDSVWTGELFF
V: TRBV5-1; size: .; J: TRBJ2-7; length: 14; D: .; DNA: TGCGCCAGTAAAAAGACAGGTGACTCCTACGAGCAGTACTTC; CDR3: CASKKTGDSYEQYF
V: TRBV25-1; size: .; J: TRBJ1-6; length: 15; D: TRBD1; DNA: TGTGCCAGCAGTGGCTCGGGACAGGGGAGGTCACCCCTCCACTTT; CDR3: CASSGSGQGRSPLHF
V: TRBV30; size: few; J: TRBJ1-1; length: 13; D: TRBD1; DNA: TGTGCCTGGAGTCCAGGGGGATACACTGAAGCTTTCTTT; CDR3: CAWSPGGYTEAFF
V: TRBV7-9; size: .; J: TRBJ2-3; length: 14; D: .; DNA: TGTGCCAGCAGCTTTGGGACGTACACAGATACGCAGTATTTT; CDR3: CASSFGTYTDTQYF
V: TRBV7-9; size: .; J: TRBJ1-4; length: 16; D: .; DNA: TGTGCCAGCAGCTTAATTCTTACGCTTGGGGGTGAAAAACTGTTTTTT; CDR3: CASSLILTLGGEKLFF
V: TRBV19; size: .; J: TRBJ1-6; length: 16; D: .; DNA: TGTGCCAGTAGTACCCCGAGTCAAGCCTATAATTCACCCCTCCACTTT; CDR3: CASSTPSQAYNSPLHF
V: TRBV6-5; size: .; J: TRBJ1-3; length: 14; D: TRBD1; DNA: TGTGCCAGCGGTAAACAGGGGGCGCCTGACACCATATATTTT; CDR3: CASGKQGAPDTIYF
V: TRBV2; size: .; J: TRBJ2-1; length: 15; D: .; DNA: TGTGCCAGCAGTGAAGCCGAAGCCAGAGGGAATGAGCAGTTCTTC; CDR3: CASSEAEARGNEQFF
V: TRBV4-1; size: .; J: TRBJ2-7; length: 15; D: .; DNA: TGCGCCAGCAGCAACGCTGGGGCAGGGGGGAGGGAGCAGTACTTC; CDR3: CASSNAGAGGREQYF
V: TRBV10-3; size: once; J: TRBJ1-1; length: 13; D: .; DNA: TGTGCCATCAGTGCAAATTTGGACACTGAAGCTTTCTTT; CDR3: CAISANLDTEAFF
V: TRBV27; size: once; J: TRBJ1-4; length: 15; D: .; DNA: TGTGCCAGCAGTCCCTCTGGCCAACCTAGGGAAAAACTGTTTTTT; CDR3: CASSPSGQPREKLFF
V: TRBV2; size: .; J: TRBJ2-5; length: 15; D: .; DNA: TGTGCCAGCAGAGTGACCCTTAACCCCCAAGAGACCCAGTACTTC; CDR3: CASRVTLNPQETQYF
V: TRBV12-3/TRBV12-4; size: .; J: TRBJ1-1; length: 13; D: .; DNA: TGTGCCAGCAGTTTGGGTCTAACCTATGAAGCTTTCTTT; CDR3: CASSLGLTYEAFF